Listed here are 9 T cell receptor beta chains from one sample, sequenced in a study of blood T cell repertoires in COVID-19. Some clones are missing from TCRdb's copy, which holds only in-frame ones; the method was immunoSEQ multiplex PCR. The data contain 220,000 or so clones, 86% of them singletons. Sequences were obtained from PBMCs or T cells enriched from blood (not recorded which). These receptors came from a woman aged 45-65 years who had recovered from COVID-19.

The rearrangement uses TRBV5-4 and TRBJ2-2, with D possibly TRBD1 on 6 matching bases. V was clipped by 2 bases and J by 4 bases, with 12 bases between them. From germline, CDR1 is SGHNT and CDR2 YYREEE (reference sequence). The CDR3 extends over 15 amino acids. This CDR3 is CASSLSAGVTGELFF. In nucleotides, the CDR3 is TGTGCCAGCAGCTTATCTGCAGGGGTCACCGGGGAGCTGTTTTTT.

The V call is TRBV7-3, the J call TRBJ1-2, with D perhaps matching TRBD1 (5 bases). V was clipped by 0 bases and J by 0 bases, with 14 bases between them. Germline assignment: CDR1 SGHTA and CDR2 FQGTGA. The CDR3 contains 17 residues. The DNA for the CDR3 is TGTGCCAGCAGCTTAACGGGAGGGGACGGCGCTAACTATGGCTACACCTTC. Its protein is CASSLTGGDGANYGYTF.

The chain couples TRBV9 to TRBJ2-3; 8 bases match TRBD1. The germline gives CDR1 SGDLS, CDR2 YYNGEE. This CDR3 comprises 13 residues. With V trimmed by 0 bases and J by 6 bases, 0 bases remained unmatched. As DNA, the CDR3 is TGTGCCAGCAGCGTAGGACAGGGGGATACGCAGTATTTT. Translating it yields CASSVGQGDTQYF.

The J gene is TRBJ1-6, the V gene TRBV7-6, with 12 bases fitting TRBD1. Looked up from germline, CDR1 is SGHVS and CDR2 is FNYEAQ. The CDR3 consists of 17 residues. Trimming took 5 bases from V and 8 from J; bases not matched to a gene: 10. The CDR3 nucleotides read TGTGCCAGCAGCCAAACCGGGACAGGGGGCCGGGATTCACCCCTCCACTTT. Protein sequence: CASSQTGTGGRDSPLHF.

This rearrangement joins TRBV5-4 to TRBJ2-7; 10 nucleotides align to TRBD2. V dropped 4 bases and J dropped 5; count of bases not matched to a gene: 12. The CDR3 loop spans 16 amino acids. Germline CDR1 SGHNT, CDR2 YYREEE (reference sequence). In DNA form, the CDR3 reads TGTGCCAGCAGCCTCGAGTGGGGCAGCGGGAGGGACGAGCAGTACTTC. Translation: CASSLEWGSGRDEQYF.

The CDR3 loop is CASSSLKLAGGTYEQYF. DNA of the CDR3: TGTGCCAGCAGTTCACTTAAATTAGCGGGGGGCACCTACGAGCAGTACTTC. The gene calls are TRBV27 and TRBJ2-7, with 10 nucleotides matching TRBD2. Germline-derived CDR1 and CDR2 are MNHEY and SMNVEV (reference sequence). The CDR3 loop spans 17 amino acids. After removal of 4 bases from V and 2 bases from J, the junction contained 11 bases not matched to a gene.

This chain connects TRBV27 to TRBJ2-1, with D hard to call. The length of the CDR3 is 15 residues. Germline CDR1 and CDR2: MNHEY and SMNVEV (reference sequence). V was clipped by 3 bases and J by 2 bases, with 11 bases between them. The CDR3 DNA reads as TGTGCCAGCAGTTTCTCTCAGTCCCCCTACAATGAGCAGTTCTTC. It specifies CASSFSQSPYNEQFF.

The chain combines TRBV11-1 with TRBJ2-7, with D hard to call. V lost 5 bases and J 3 bases, leaving 14 bases between the germline ends. The CDR3 has 14 residues. The germline gives CDR1 SGHAT, CDR2 FQDESV (reference sequence). CDR3: CASSDLRSSYEQYF. The CDR3 DNA sequence: TGTGCCAGCAGCGACCTGAGGTCCAGCTACGAGCAGTACTTC.

CDR3 amino acids: CASRDRPTNYGYTF. As DNA, the CDR3 is TGCGCCAGCCGGGACAGGCCGACTAACTATGGCTACACCTTC. This chain uses TRBV5-1 with TRBJ1-2; 8 bases agree with TRBD1. Germline CDR1 is SGHRS and CDR2 is YFSETQ. The CDR3 spans 14 residues. V lost 7 bases, J lost 0 bases, and 5 bases stayed unmatched.